Sequencing of this TCR beta chain was carried out in a study of T cells in Graves' hyperthyroidism and ophthalmopathy. Turning to the study itself: Any treatment followed the collection of peripheral blood at initial diagnosis.

CDR3 size: 17 residues. The V and J ends lost 6 bases and 4 bases, in that order; junction bases with no gene match: 11. Remarks on this clonotype: Its specificity is not known.

It was RNA transcripts that yielded the amplified TCR beta CDR3 regions. Primed by the HTBI set, a first-round RT-PCR was run on the TCR CDR3. A single record per CDR3 protein comes from TCRdb applying MiXCR to the multiplex PCR reads. The top ten clones hold around 27% of a sample with some 510,000 distinct CDR3 sequences, about a fifth of them seen once. If no ophthalmopathy progression occurred within 18 months, Graves' hyperthyroidism was stable. PBMCs came from more than 9 ml fresh peripheral blood. Findings and caveats of the study: Within blood appeared most thyroid clonotypes that had expanded above 0.001.

The source material was blood. The origin of this receptor is a man between 18 and 35 years old with Graves' hyperthyroidism. The chain carries TRBV12-3 or TRBV12-4 and TRBJ2-5; 13 nucleotides line up with TRBD2. In DNA, the CDR3 is TGTGCCAGCAGCCCCGGAACTAGCGGGGGGGCGGGAGAGACCCAGTACTTC. Translated: CASSPGTSGGAGETQYF.